These 18 T cell receptor beta chains share one sample of origin, sequenced in a study of shared clonotypes between healthy human individuals. Here immunoSEQ multiplex PCR was the method, and the copy in TCRdb shows in-frame clones only, minus some. The sample records millions of clones, roughly 95% being singletons. Sequencing was performed on naive CD4+ T cells sorted from blood. Subset described: CD45RA+ positively selected. These receptors were obtained from a man aged 18 to 30 in good health.

The chain recombines TRBV12-5 with TRBJ2-3; D gene unclear. V lost 1 base to trimming and J lost 7 bases, with 12 bases between them. CDR3 length: 14 residues. The germline CDR1 and CDR2 sequences are LGHNT and FRNRAP. CDR3 DNA: TGTGCTAGTGGTTTGGACCAGACTCGAAATACGCAGTATTTT. It translates to CASGLDQTRNTQYF.

Comments on this clone: At one end the junction does not follow the germline gene, possibly because of a read error. The V gene is TRBV19, the J gene TRBJ1-5; D is perhaps TRBD1 (6 bases). Germline V gives CDR1 LNHDA, CDR2 SQIVND (reference sequence). CDR3 length: 16 amino acids. The CDR3 sequence: CASSIDTGTGNQPQHF. In DNA form, the CDR3 reads TGTGCCAGTAGCATAGATACAGGGACGGGCAATCAGCCCCAGCATTTT. Filled out from reference TRBV19 and TRBJ1-5, the complete variable domain reads DGGITQSPKYLFRKEGQNVTLSCEQNLNHDAMYWYRQDPGQGLRLIYYSQIVNDFQKGDIAEGYSVSREKKESFPLTVTSAQKNPTAFYLCASSIDTGTGNQPQHFGDGTRLSIL.

The chain employs TRBV11-2 and TRBJ2-5; 9 bases map to TRBD2. The germline V gene encodes CDR1 SGHAT and CDR2 FQNNGV. The trim removed 5 bases at V and 5 bases at J, leaving 9 bases unmatched. CDR3 length: 15 amino acids. CDR3 coding DNA: TGTGCCAGCAGCCCCGCGGGAGGGCCGGTGGAGACCCAGTACTTC. Residues: CASSPAGGPVETQYF. The variable domain in full, completed from reference TRBV11-2 and TRBJ2-5, reads EAGVAQSPRYKIIEKRQSVAFWCNPISGHATLYWYQQILGQGPKLLIQFQNNGVVDDSQLPKDRFSAERLKGVDSTLKIQPAKLEDSAVYLCASSPAGGPVETQYFGPGTRLLVL.

Points on this clone: Being one base from a much bigger clone, this may be a read error. Other DNA sequences in this specimen translate into the identical CDR3. The CDR3: CASSPGSENTIYF. CDR3 coding DNA: TGTGCTAGCAGCCCCGGTAGTGAAAACACCATATATTTT. The V and J genes are TRBV5-4 and TRBJ1-3; D is unresolved. Germline V gene sequence: CDR1 SGHNT, CDR2 YYREEE (reference sequence). The CDR3 has 13 amino acids. The variable domain in full, completed from reference TRBV5-4 and TRBJ1-3, reads ETGVTQSPTHLIKTRGQQVTLRCSSQSGHNTVSWYQQALGQGPQFIFQYYREEENGRGNFPPRFSGLQFPNYSSELNVNALELDDSALYLCASSPGSENTIYFGEGSWLTVV.

The chain joins TRBV7-9 to TRBJ2-2; D is uncertain. The V end was cut by 3 bases, the J end by 3 bases, with 8 bases between. The CDR3 is 14 amino acids. Germline V lookup: CDR1 SEHNR, CDR2 FQNEAQ (reference sequence). The CDR3 DNA follows: TGTGCCAGCAGCTTGCTTGACGACACCGGGGAGCTGTTTTTT. This sequence encodes CASSLLDDTGELFF.

To note about this clone: It may be a read error: a sequence one base away is much more abundant. Other nucleotide sequences from this sample produce the same CDR3. This chain joins TRBV29-1 and TRBJ2-7; possible D gene TRBD2, 6 bases. CDR1 is SQVTM and CDR2 is ANQGSEA in the germline V gene. V lost 6 bases and J 0 bases, leaving 12 bases between the germline ends. CDR3 size: 13 residues. The DNA of the CDR3 is TGCAGCGTCAGATTAGCGGCCTCCTACGAGCAGTACTTC. It encodes CSVRLAASYEQYF.

The J gene is TRBJ2-7, the V gene TRBV28; D is possibly TRBD1 (6 bases). V lost 2 bases and J 2 bases, leaving 13 bases between the germline ends. This CDR3 is built from 15 residues. The germline CDR1 and CDR2 sequences are MDHEN and SYDVKM. The CDR3 here is CASSLLDRPAYEQYF. The CDR3 coding sequence is TGTGCCAGCAGTTTACTAGACAGGCCAGCCTACGAGCAGTACTTC. The whole variable domain, filled in from reference TRBV28 and TRBJ2-7, reads DVKVTQSSRYLVKRTGEKVFLECVQDMDHENMFWYRQDPGLGLRLIYFSYDVKMKEKGDIPEGYSVSREKKERFSLILESASTNQTSMYLCASSLLDRPAYEQYFGPGTRLTVT.

Turning to this clone: The same CDR3 arises from other DNA sequences in this sample as well. The chain uses TRBV4-1 and TRBJ1-5; a possible D gene is TRBD1 (5 bases). The CDR3 totals 16 residues. Looked up from germline, CDR1 is MGHRA and CDR2 is YSYEKL. The V and J ends lost 0 bases and 4 bases respectively, with 13 bases between them. The CDR3 protein is CASSQDRGFGNQPQHF. The CDR3 nucleotides read TGCGCCAGCAGCCAAGATCGGGGCTTTGGGAATCAGCCCCAGCATTTT.

This rearrangement joins TRBV25-1 to TRBJ2-5, with TRBD1 matching 7 bases. V lost 6 bases, J lost 2 bases, and 12 bases stayed unmatched. Germline V gene sequence: CDR1 MGHDK, CDR2 SYGVNS. This CDR3 is built from 16 residues. DNA for the CDR3: TGTGCCAGCAGCGAAAGGGGACGACAGGGTCAAGAGACCCAGTACTTC. Translated, it gives CASSERGRQGQETQYF.

V usage is TRBV28 and J usage is TRBJ1-1; unclear D gene. This CDR3 spans 12 amino acids. In germline, CDR1 is MDHEN, CDR2 SYDVKM. The ends were cut back, 7 bases at V and 1 base at J, with 7 bases in the middle. CDR3 protein: CASIGSNTEAFF. CDR3 DNA: TGTGCCAGCATCGGCTCGAACACTGAAGCTTTCTTT.

This chain uses TRBV7-2 with TRBJ1-1; 9 positions agree with TRBD1. There are 13 residues in the CDR3. Trimming removed 5 bases from V and 11 bases from J; junction bases left unmatched: 9. From germline, CDR1 is SGHTA and CDR2 FQGNSA. CDR3 in DNA: TGTGCCAGCAGCGCCTGGGACAGGGAAGAGGCTTTCTTT. As protein: CASSAWDREEAFF.

The rearrangement joins TRBV6-5 to TRBJ1-1; possibly TRBD1 for D (6 bases). This CDR3 comprises 13 residues. The germline V gene has CDR1 MNHEY and CDR2 SVGAGI. V was shortened by 8 bases and J by 1 base, with 11 bases between the two germline ends. The DNA for the CDR3 is TGTGCCAGCTTGAGGACAGAGAACACTGAAGCTTTCTTT. Its protein product is CASLRTENTEAFF.

The chain uses TRBV10-3 and TRBJ2-3, with TRBD2 as a possible D gene (7 bases). The germline V gene has CDR1 ENHRY and CDR2 SYGVKD. The CDR3 runs 14 residues. V gave up 7 bases and J gave up 5 bases, with 16 bases separating them. The CDR3 region has the DNA TGTGCCATCAAGGGGGGGAACGGGCAAGATACGCAGTATTTT. Translating gives CAIKGGNGQDTQYF.

This chain uses TRBV6-6 with TRBJ2-7; D may be TRBD1 (5 bases). Deletions cut 4 bases from V and 3 bases from J, with 10 bases between. The germline gives CDR1 MNHNY, CDR2 SVGAGI (reference sequence). The CDR3 totals 13 residues. For the CDR3, the DNA is TGTGCCAGCAGTTCCACGCAGGGCTACGAGCAGTACTTC. Translation: CASSSTQGYEQYF.

This rearrangement joins TRBV7-2 to TRBJ1-2; D gene unclear. V gave up 2 bases and J gave up 6 bases, with 10 bases separating them. The CDR3 has 13 residues. Germline assignment: CDR1 SGHTA and CDR2 FQGNSA. The CDR3 loop reads CASSLPMRHGYTF. For the CDR3, the DNA is TGTGCCAGCAGCTTACCCATGAGACATGGCTACACCTTC.

The chain couples TRBV10-1 to TRBJ2-5; 8 bases agree with TRBD1. The CDR3 extends over 14 amino acids. Per germline, CDR1 WNHNN and CDR2 SYGVQD (reference sequence). V shed 0 bases and J 4 bases; nucleotides not matched to a gene: 1. CDR3: CASSESGTGETQYF. In DNA, the CDR3 is TGCGCCAGCAGTGAGTCCGGGACAGGAGAGACCCAGTACTTC.

The J gene is TRBJ2-6, the V gene TRBV30; 8 bases are shared with TRBD1. The CDR3 spans 17 residues. Losses at the gene ends were 2 bases for V and 4 bases for J; bases not matched to a gene: 10. Germline values: CDR1 GTSNPN, CDR2 SVGIG (reference sequence). The CDR3 DNA reads as TGTGCCTGGAGTCTGGGACAGGACCTTAAGGGGGCCAACGTCCTGACTTTC. Translating it yields CAWSLGQDLKGANVLTF.

V and J are TRBV28 and TRBJ1-5; no clear D. The germline CDR1 and CDR2 sequences are MDHEN and SYDVKM. The CDR3 has 13 amino acids. Deletions cut 9 bases from V and 4 bases from J, with 13 bases between. CDR3: CASSRFVNQPQHF. The CDR3 bases are TGTGCCAGTAGTAGGTTCGTAAATCAGCCCCAGCATTTT.